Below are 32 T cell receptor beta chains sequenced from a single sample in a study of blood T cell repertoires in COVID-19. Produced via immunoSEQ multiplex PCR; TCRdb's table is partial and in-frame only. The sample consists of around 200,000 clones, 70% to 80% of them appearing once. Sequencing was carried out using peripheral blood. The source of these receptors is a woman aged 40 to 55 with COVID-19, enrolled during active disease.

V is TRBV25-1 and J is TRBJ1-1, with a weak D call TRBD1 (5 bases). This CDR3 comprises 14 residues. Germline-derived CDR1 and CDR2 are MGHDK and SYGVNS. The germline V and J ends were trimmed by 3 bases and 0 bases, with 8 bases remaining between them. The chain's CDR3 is CASSETVMNTEAFF. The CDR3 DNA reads TGTGCCAGCAGTGAGACAGTCATGAACACTGAAGCTTTCTTT.

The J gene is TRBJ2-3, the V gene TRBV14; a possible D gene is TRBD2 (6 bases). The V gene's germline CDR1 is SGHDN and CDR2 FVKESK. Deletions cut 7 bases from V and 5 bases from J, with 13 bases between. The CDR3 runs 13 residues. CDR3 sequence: CASIAGFGDTQYF. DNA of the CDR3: TGTGCCAGCATTGCGGGGTTTGGAGATACGCAGTATTTT.

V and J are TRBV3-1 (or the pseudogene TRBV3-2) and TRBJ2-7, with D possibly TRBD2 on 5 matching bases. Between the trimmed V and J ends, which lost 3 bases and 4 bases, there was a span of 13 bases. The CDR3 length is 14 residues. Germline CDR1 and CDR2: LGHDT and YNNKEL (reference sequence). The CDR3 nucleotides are TGTGCCAGCAGCCAGGGAGCTGGTCCTTACGAGCAGTACTTC. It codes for CASSQGAGPYEQYF.

This chain's CDR3 is CASSLEGVRGGGYTF. The CDR3 nucleotides are TGTGCCAGCAGCCTAGAAGGGGTGCGGGGGGGTGGCTACACCTTC. This sequence joins TRBV3-1 (or the pseudogene TRBV3-2) and TRBJ1-2; a weak D match, TRBD1 (5 bases). The CDR3 covers 15 residues. The germline V and J ends were trimmed by 4 bases and 7 bases, with 19 bases remaining between them. Looked up from germline, CDR1 is LGHDT and CDR2 is YNNKEL (reference sequence).

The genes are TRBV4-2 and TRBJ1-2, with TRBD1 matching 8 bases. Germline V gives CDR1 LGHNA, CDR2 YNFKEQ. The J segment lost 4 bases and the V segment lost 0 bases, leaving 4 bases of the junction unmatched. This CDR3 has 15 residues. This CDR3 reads CASSQELGTGYGYTF. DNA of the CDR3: TGTGCCAGCAGCCAAGAGCTAGGGACAGGCTATGGCTACACCTTC.

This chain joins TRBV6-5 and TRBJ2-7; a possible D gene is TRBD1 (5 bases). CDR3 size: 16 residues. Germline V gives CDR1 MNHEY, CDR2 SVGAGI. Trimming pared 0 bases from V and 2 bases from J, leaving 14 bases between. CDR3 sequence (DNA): TGTGCCAGCAGTTACTCGAGCGCCAGGGTGACCTACGAGCAGTACTTC. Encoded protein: CASSYSSARVTYEQYF.

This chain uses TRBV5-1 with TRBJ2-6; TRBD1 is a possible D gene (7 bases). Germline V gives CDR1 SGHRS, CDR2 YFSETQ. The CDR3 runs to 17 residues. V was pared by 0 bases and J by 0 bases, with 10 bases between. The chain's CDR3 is CASSLGRGHSGANVLTF. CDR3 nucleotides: TGCGCCAGCAGCTTGGGGAGGGGGCACTCTGGGGCCAACGTCCTGACTTTC.

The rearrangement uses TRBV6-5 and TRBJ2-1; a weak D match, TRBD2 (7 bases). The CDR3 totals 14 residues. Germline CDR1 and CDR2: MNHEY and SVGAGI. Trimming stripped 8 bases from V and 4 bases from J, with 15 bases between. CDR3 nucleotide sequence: TGTGCCAGCTGGGGGGGGACACTATACAATGAGCAGTTCTTC. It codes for CASWGGTLYNEQFF.

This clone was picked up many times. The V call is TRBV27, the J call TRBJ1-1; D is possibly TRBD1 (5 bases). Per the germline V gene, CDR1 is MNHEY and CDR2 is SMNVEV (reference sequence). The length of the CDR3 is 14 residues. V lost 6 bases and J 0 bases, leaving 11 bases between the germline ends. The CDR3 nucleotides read TGTGCCAGCAGAGTTCAGGGTGTGAACACTGAAGCTTTCTTT. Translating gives CASRVQGVNTEAFF.

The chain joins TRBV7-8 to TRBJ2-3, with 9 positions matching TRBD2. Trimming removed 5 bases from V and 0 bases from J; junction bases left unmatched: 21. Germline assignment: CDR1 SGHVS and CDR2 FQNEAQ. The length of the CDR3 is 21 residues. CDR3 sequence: CASSVIPGLAQRVRSTDTQYF. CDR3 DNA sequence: TGTGCCAGCAGCGTTATCCCGGGACTAGCTCAACGTGTACGGAGCACAGATACGCAGTATTTT.

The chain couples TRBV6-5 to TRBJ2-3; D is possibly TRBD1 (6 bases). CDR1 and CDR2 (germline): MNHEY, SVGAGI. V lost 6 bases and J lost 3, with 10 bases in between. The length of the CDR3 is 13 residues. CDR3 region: CASRQGVTDTQYF. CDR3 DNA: TGTGCCAGCAGACAGGGCGTTACAGATACGCAGTATTTT.

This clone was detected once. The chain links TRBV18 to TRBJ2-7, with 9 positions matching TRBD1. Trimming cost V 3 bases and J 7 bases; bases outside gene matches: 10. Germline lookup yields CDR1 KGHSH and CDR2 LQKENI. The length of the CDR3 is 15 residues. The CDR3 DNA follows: TGTGCCAGCTCACCTATCCCATCCGGGACAGGGGAGCAGTACTTC. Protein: CASSPIPSGTGEQYF. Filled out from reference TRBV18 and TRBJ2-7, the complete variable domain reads NAGVMQNPRHLVRRRGQEARLRCSPMKGHSHVYWYRQLPEEGLKFMVYLQKENIIDESGMPKERFSAEFPKEGPSILRIQQVVRGDSAAYFCASSPIPSGTGEQYFGPGTRLTVT.

CDR3: CASSPDRWGNQPQHF. Written as DNA, the CDR3 is TGTGCCAGCTCACCCGACAGGTGGGGAAATCAGCCCCAGCATTTT. The genes are TRBV18 and TRBJ1-5, with D possibly being TRBD1 (6 bases). Trimming removed 3 bases from V and 4 bases from J, with 13 bases in between. This CDR3 has 15 amino acids. In germline, CDR1 is KGHSH, CDR2 LQKENI.

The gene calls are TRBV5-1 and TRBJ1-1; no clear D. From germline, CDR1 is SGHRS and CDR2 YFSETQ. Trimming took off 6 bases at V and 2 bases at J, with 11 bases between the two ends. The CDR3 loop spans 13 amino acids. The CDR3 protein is CASKMEVNTEAFF. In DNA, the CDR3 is TGCGCCAGCAAGATGGAGGTCAACACTGAAGCTTTCTTT.

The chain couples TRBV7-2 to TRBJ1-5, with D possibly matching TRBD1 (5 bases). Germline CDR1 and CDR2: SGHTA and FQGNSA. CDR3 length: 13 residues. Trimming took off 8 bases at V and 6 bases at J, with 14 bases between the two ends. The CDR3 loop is CASQPPGGQPQHF. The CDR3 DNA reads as TGTGCCAGCCAGCCCCCGGGGGGTCAGCCCCAGCATTTT.

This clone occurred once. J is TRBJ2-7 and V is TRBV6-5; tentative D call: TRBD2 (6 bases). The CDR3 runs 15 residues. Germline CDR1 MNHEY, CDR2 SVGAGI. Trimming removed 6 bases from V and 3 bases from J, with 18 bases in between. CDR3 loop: CASRKLERGNYEQYF. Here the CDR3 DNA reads TGTGCCAGCAGGAAACTTGAACGGGGGAACTACGAGCAGTACTTC.

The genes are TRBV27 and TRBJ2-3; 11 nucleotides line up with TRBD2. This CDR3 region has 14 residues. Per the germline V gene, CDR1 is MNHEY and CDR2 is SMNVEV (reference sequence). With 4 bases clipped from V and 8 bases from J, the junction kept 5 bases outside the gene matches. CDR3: CASSSGTSGLTQYF. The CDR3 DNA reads TGTGCCAGCAGTTCCGGGACTAGCGGCCTTACGCAGTATTTT.

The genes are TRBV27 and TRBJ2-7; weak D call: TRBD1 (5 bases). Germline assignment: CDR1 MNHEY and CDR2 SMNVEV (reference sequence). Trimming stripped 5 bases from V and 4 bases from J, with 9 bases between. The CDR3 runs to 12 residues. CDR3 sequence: CASSRGGYEQYF. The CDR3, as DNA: TGTGCCAGCAGTAGGGGTGGTTACGAGCAGTACTTC.

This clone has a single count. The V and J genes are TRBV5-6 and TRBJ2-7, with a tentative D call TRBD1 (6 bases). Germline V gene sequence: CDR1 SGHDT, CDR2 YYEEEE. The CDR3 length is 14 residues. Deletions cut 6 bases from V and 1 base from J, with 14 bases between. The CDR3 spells CASNQQGLSYEQYF. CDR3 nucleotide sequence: TGTGCCAGCAACCAACAGGGTTTGTCCTACGAGCAGTACTTC.

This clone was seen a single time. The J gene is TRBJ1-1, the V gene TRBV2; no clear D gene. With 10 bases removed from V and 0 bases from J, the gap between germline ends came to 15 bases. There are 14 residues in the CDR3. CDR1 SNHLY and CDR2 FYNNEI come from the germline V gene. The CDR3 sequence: CAIQRAIMNTEAFF. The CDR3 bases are TGTGCCATCCAGCGGGCTATTATGAACACTGAAGCTTTCTTT.

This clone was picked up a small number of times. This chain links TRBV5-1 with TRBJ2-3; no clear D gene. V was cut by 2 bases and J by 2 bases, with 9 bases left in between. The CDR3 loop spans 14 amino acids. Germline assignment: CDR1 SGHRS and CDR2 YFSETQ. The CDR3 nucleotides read TGCGCCAGCAGCTTAGATCCCTACACAGATACGCAGTATTTT. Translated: CASSLDPYTDTQYF.

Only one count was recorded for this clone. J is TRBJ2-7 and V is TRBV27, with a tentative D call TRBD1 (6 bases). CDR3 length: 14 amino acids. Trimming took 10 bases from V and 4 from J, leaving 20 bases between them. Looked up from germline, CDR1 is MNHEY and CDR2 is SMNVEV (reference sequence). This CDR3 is CATSRDTLLYEQYF. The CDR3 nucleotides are TGTGCCACCTCCCGGGACACTCTTCTTTACGAGCAGTACTTC.

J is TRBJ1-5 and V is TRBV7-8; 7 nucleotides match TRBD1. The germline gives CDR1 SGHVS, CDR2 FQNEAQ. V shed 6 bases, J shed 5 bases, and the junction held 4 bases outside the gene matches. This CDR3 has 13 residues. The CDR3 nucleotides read TGTGCCAGCAGGGGACAGAGAGATCAGCCCCAGCATTTT. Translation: CASRGQRDQPQHF.

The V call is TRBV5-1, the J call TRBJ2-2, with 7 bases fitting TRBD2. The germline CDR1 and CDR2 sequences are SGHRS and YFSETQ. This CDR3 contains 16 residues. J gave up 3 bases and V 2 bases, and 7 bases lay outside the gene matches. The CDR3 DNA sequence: TGCGCCAGCAGCTTCCAGCGGGGAGCCTACACCGGGGAGCTGTTTTTT. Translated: CASSFQRGAYTGELFF.

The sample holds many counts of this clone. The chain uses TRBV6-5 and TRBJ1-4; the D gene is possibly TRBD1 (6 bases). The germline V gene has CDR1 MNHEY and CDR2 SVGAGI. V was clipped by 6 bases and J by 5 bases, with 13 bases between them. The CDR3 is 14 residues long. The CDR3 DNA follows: TGTGCCAGCAGACTGACAGGACTCAATGAAAAACTGTTTTTT. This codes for CASRLTGLNEKLFF.

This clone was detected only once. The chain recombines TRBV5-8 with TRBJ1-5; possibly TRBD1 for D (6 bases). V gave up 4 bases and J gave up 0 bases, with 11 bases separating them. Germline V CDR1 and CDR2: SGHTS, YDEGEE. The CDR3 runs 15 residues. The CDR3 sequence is CASSPGQYSNQPQHF. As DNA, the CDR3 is TGTGCCAGCAGCCCAGGACAGTATAGCAATCAGCCCCAGCATTTT. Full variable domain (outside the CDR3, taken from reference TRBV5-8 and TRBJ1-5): EAGVTQSPTHLIKTRGQQATLRCSPISGHTSVYWYQQALGLGLQFLLWYDEGEERNRGNFPPRFSGRQFPNYSSELNVNALELEDSALYLCASSPGQYSNQPQHFGDGTRLSIL.

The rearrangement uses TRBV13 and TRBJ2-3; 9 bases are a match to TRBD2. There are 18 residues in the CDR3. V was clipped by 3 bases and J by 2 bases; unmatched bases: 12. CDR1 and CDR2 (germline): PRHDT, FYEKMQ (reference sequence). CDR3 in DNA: TGTGCCAGCAGCTTCTTAAAGATAGGCGGGGGGGACACAGATACGCAGTATTTT. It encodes CASSFLKIGGGDTDTQYF.

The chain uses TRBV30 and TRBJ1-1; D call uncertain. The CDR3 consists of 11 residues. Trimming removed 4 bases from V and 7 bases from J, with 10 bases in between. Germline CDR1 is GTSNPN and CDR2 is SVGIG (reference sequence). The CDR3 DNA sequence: TGTGCCTGGACCAGGTTGGTTGAAGCTTTCTTT. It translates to CAWTRLVEAFF.

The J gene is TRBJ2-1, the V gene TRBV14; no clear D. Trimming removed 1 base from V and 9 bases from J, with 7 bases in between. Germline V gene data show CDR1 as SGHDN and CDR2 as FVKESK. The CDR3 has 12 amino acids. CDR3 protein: CASSQALSEQFF. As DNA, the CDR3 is TGTGCCAGCAGCCAAGCGCTCAGTGAGCAGTTCTTC.

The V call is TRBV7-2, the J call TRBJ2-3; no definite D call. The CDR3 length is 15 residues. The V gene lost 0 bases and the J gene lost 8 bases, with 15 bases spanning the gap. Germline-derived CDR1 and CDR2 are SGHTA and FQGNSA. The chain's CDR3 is CASSLASSSFGTQYF. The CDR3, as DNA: TGTGCCAGCAGCTTAGCGTCTTCAAGCTTTGGTACGCAGTATTTT.

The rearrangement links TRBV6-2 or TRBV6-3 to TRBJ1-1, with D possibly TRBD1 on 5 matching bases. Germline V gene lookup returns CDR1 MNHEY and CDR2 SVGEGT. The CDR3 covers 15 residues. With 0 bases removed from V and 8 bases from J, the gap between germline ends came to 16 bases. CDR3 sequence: CASSYSTGGGREAFF. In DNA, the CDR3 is TGTGCCAGCAGTTACTCAACCGGGGGAGGTAGGGAAGCTTTCTTT.

Written as DNA, the CDR3 is TGTGCCAGCAGTGAAACGGGAGTAGGAGAAGAGACCCAGTACTTC. It is translated as CASSETGVGEETQYF. This chain links TRBV6-1 with TRBJ2-5, with a tentative D call TRBD2 (6 bases). CDR3 size: 15 residues. Trimming took off 2 bases at V and 3 bases at J, with 13 bases between the two ends. Germline CDR1 and CDR2: MNHNS and SASEGT.